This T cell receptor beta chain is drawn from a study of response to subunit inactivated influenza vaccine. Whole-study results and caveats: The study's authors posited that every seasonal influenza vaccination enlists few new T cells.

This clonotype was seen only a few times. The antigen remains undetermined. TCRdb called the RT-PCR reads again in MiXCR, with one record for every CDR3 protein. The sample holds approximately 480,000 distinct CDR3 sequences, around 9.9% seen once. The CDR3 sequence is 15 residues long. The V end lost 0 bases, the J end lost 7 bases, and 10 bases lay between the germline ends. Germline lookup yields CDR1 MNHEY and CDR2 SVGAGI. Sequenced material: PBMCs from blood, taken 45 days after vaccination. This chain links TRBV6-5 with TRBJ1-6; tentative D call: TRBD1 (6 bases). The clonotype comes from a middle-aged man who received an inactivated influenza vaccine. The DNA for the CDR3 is TGTGCCAGCAGTTACTCGAGCGGGACAAATTCACCCCTCCACTTT. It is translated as CASSYSSGTNSPLHF.